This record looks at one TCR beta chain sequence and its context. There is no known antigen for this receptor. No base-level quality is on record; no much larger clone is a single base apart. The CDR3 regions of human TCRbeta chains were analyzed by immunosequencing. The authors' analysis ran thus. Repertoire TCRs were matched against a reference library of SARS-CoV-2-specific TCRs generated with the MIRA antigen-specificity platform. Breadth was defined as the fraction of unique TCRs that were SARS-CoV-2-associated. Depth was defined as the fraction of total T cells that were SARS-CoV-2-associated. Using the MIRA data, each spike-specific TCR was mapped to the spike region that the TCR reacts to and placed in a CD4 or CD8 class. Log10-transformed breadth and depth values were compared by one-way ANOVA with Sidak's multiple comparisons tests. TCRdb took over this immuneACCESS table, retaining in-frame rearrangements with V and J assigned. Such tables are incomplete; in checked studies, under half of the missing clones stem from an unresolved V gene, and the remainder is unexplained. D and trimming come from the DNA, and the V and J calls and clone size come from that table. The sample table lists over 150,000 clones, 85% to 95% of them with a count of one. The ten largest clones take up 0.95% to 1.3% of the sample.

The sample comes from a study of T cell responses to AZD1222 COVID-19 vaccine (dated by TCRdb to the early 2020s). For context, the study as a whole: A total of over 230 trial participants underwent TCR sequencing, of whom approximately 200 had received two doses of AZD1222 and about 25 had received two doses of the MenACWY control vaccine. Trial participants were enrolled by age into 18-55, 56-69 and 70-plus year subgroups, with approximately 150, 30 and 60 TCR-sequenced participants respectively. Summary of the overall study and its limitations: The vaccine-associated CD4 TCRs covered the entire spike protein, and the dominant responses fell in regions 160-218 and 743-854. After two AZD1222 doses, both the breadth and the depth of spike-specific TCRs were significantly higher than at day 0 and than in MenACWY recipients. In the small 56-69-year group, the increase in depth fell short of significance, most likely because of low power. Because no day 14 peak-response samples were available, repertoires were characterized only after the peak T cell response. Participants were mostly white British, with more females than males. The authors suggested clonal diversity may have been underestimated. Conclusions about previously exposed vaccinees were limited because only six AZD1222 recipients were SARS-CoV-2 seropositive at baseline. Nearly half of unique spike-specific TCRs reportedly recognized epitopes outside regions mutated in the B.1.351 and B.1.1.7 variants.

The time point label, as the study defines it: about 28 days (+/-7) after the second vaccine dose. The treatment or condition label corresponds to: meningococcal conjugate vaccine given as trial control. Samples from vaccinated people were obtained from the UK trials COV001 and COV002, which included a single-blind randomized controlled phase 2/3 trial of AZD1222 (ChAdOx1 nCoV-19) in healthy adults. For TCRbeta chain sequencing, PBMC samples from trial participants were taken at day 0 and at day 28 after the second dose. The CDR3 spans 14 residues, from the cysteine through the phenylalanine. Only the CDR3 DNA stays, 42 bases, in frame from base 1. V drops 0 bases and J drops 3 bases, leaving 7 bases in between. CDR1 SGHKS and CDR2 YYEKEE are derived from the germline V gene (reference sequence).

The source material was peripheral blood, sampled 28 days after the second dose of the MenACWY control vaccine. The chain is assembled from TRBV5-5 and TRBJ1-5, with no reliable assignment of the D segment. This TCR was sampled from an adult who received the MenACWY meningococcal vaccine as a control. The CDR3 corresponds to CASSLGLDNQPQHF. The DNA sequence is TGTGCCAGCAGCTTGGGACTGGACAATCAGCCCCAGCATTTT.